These 18 T cell receptor beta chains share one sample of origin, sequenced in a study of stem cell transplantation in POMP-related autoinflammatory disease. Method: immunoSEQ multiplex PCR; TCRdb's copy keeps in-frame clones and lacks some. The sample yields tens of thousands of clones, under 95% seen once. Sequenced here: CD4+ T cells from PBMCs, sampled after stem cell transplantation. Receptors originate from a human patient with POMP-related autoinflammation and immune dysregulation (PRAID). Part of the T cell pool may stem from the graft donor.

V gene TRBV14 combines with J gene TRBJ2-5; no clear D gene. The V and J ends lost 2 bases and 2 bases respectively, with 6 bases between them. The CDR3 runs to 13 residues. In germline, CDR1 is SGHDN, CDR2 FVKESK. The CDR3 loop is CASSQRPQETQYF. CDR3 nucleotide sequence: TGTGCCAGCAGCCAACGGCCACAAGAGACCCAGTACTTC.

V is TRBV7-9 and J is TRBJ2-1, with 9 bases aligning to TRBD1. The CDR3 runs 13 residues. Germline-derived CDR1 and CDR2 are SEHNR and FQNEAQ (reference sequence). J was trimmed by 6 bases and V by 5 bases; bases with no gene match: 2. The CDR3, as DNA: TGTGCCAGCAGCCGACAGGGGGGCAATGAGCAGTTCTTC. Protein: CASSRQGGNEQFF.

The CDR3 loop is CASSSPVDRDTQYF. In DNA form, the CDR3 reads TGCGCCAGCAGCTCGCCAGTCGACAGAGATACGCAGTATTTT. This chain connects TRBV5-1 to TRBJ2-3; the D gene is possibly TRBD1 (5 bases). Germline loops: CDR1 SGHRS, CDR2 YFSETQ. V lost 3 bases, J lost 5 bases, and 13 bases lay in between. The CDR3 covers 14 residues.

The chain has TRBV28 and TRBJ2-1, with 7 bases aligning to TRBD1. The length of the CDR3 is 16 residues. Germline CDR1 MDHEN, CDR2 SYDVKM. The V gene end was trimmed by 7 bases and the J gene end by 0 bases; junction bases not matched to a gene: 9. In nucleotides, the CDR3 is TGTGCCAGCACCCTAGGACAGGTAAACTCCTACAATGAGCAGTTCTTC. Encoded protein: CASTLGQVNSYNEQFF.

The genes are TRBV6-5 and TRBJ1-1; 10 positions agree with TRBD1. Germline V gene data show CDR1 as MNHEY and CDR2 as SVGAGI. V shed 10 bases and J 5 bases; nucleotides not matched to a gene: 10. This CDR3 contains 14 residues. In nucleotides, the CDR3 is TGTGCCACCAAGGACAGGGGGAGACGAACTGAAGCTTTCTTT. Protein: CATKDRGRRTEAFF.

The chain links TRBV2 to TRBJ1-4; 8 positions match TRBD1. Germline CDR1 and CDR2: SNHLY and FYNNEI. The trim removed 5 bases at V and 5 bases at J, leaving 4 bases unmatched. The CDR3 runs 14 residues. CDR3: CASSSDRVNEKLFF. CDR3 sequence (DNA): TGTGCCAGCAGTTCGGACAGGGTGAATGAAAAACTGTTTTTT.

The gene calls are TRBV10-3 and TRBJ2-2; unclear D gene. The germline V and J ends were trimmed by 3 bases and 2 bases, with 7 bases remaining between them. The CDR3 is made up of 14 amino acids. Germline lookup yields CDR1 ENHRY and CDR2 SYGVKD. CDR3: CAISDQVNTGELFF. The CDR3 DNA is TGTGCCATCAGTGACCAGGTTAACACCGGGGAGCTGTTTTTT.

CDR3 residues: CASGLGDGSSAYF. CDR3 DNA sequence: TGTGCTAGTGGTTTGGGGGACGGTTCGAGCGCGTACTTC. The rearrangement joins TRBV12-5 to TRBJ2-7, with D perhaps being TRBD1 or TRBD2 (5 bases each). Germline CDR1 LGHNT, CDR2 FRNRAP. This CDR3 is built from 13 residues. V gave up 1 base and J gave up 12 bases, with 16 bases separating them.

The chain carries TRBV6-5 and TRBJ2-4; TRBD1 agrees at 7 bases. V trimming: 6 bases; J trimming: 3 bases; junction bases outside the gene matches: 5. The V gene's germline CDR1 is MNHEY and CDR2 SVGAGI. The CDR3 consists of 14 residues. This chain's CDR3 is CASSRGLVKNIQYF. The CDR3, as DNA: TGTGCCAGCAGCAGGGGGTTAGTCAAAAACATTCAGTACTTC.

This clone has a single count. The chain links TRBV7-9 to TRBJ2-3; TRBD2 agrees at 13 bases. Germline V gives CDR1 SEHNR, CDR2 FQNEAQ (reference sequence). The CDR3 extends over 16 amino acids. Unmatched junction bases numbered 3, after V lost 3 bases and J lost 3 bases. The CDR3 nucleotides read TGTGCCAGCAGCTTCCTGGGACTAGCGGGAACAGATACGCAGTATTTT. This sequence encodes CASSFLGLAGTDTQYF.

The V and J genes are TRBV7-2 and TRBJ1-5, with TRBD1 matching 7 bases. The germline V gene has CDR1 SGHTA and CDR2 FQGNSA. This CDR3 contains 15 residues. V was clipped by 3 bases and J by 4 bases; unmatched bases: 6. The CDR3 nucleotides read TGTGCCAGCAGCTTTTATGGGACAGATAATCAGCCCCAGCATTTT. This codes for CASSFYGTDNQPQHF.

J is TRBJ2-7 and V is TRBV28; D is uncertain. CDR1 is MDHEN, CDR2 SYDVKM, per germline. The CDR3 spans 16 residues. V was cut by 4 bases and J by 6 bases, with 22 bases left in between. For the CDR3, the DNA is TGTGCCAGCAGTTCCCCCCTAGTGGGCGCCCACTCCGAGCAGTACTTC. Translation gives CASSSPLVGAHSEQYF.

This chain connects TRBV5-1 to TRBJ2-1; 10 bases map to TRBD2. V shed 4 bases and J 7 bases; nucleotides not matched to a gene: 14. This CDR3 has 17 residues. CDR1 and CDR2 from the germline V gene are SGHRS and YFSETQ. This CDR3 reads CASSMKRGGYLRNEQFF. The CDR3, as DNA: TGCGCCAGCAGCATGAAGCGGGGGGGCTACCTTAGAAATGAGCAGTTCTTC. The full variable domain, rest sourced from reference TRBV5-1 and TRBJ2-1, is KAGVTQTPRYLIKTRGQQVTLSCSPISGHRSVSWYQQTPGQGLQFLFEYFSETQRNKGNFPGRFSGRQFSNSRSEMNVSTLELGDSALYLCASSMKRGGYLRNEQFFGPGTRLTVL.

The rearrangement uses TRBV19 and TRBJ1-2, with 8 bases identical to TRBD1. The germline V gene encodes CDR1 LNHDA and CDR2 SQIVND (reference sequence). The CDR3 sequence is 15 residues long. After removal of 4 bases from V and 8 bases from J, the junction contained 12 bases not matched to a gene. The CDR3 nucleotides are TGTGCCAGTAGTACCTACGGACAGGGCAAGGAGGGCTACACCTTC. It is translated as CASSTYGQGKEGYTF.

The chain joins TRBV2 to TRBJ2-3; D is ambiguous. The CDR3 is 10 residues long. Per germline, CDR1 SNHLY and CDR2 FYNNEI. Deletions cut 8 bases from V and 8 bases from J, with 8 bases between. CDR3 DNA: TGTGCCAGCTCTAGGGTTACGCAGTATTTT. Residues: CASSRVTQYF.

The V call is TRBV7-2, the J call TRBJ1-6; D remains unclear. CDR3 length: 14 residues. The germline CDR1 and CDR2 sequences are SGHTA and FQGNSA. V shed 6 bases and J shed 14 bases, with 20 bases lying between them. CDR3 protein: CASSLVFTGKALHF. The CDR3 nucleotides are TGTGCCAGCAGTCTAGTCTTCACGGGGAAGGCCCTCCACTTT.

This chain links TRBV5-1 with TRBJ2-7; D possibly corresponds to TRBD1 (7 bases). CDR3 size: 13 residues. Germline assignment: CDR1 SGHRS and CDR2 YFSETQ. The V and J ends lost 0 bases and 6 bases respectively, with 10 bases between them. DNA for the CDR3: TGCGCCAGCAGCTTGGGACAGGGAGGCGAGCAGTACTTC. Protein: CASSLGQGGEQYF.

In DNA form, the CDR3 reads TGCGCCAGCAGCCAGGAGGACAGGGCGGGGTTCCTGGCTTTCTTT. Protein product: CASSQEDRAGFLAFF. This chain uses TRBV4-1 with TRBJ1-1, with 8 nucleotides matching TRBD1. The germline V gene has CDR1 MGHRA and CDR2 YSYEKL. V gave up 3 bases and J gave up 11 bases; unmatched junction bases: 14. CDR3 size: 15 residues.